A selection of T cell receptor beta chains follows, all from one sample in a study of monozygotic twins with inflammatory bowel disease. TCRdb reanalyzed the 5' RACE reads and collapses them to one entry per CDR3 protein, without DNA. In total, the table holds 420,000 or so distinct CDR3 sequences. What was sequenced was blood. Receptors originate from a human donor with ulcerative colitis or Crohn's disease, or a healthy co-twin of an affected twin (not recorded which). Both conserved end residues are part of each CDR3.

v_call: TRBV12-3/TRBV12-4; j_call: TRBJ2-1; cdr3_aa: CASSFRTGSGNEQFF
v_call: TRBV20-1; j_call: TRBJ1-2; cdr3_aa: CSASDRGNGYTF
v_call: TRBV20-1; j_call: TRBJ1-5; cdr3_aa: CSASRDVSNQPQHF
v_call: TRBV3-1; j_call: TRBJ2-5; cdr3_aa: CASSQERHGQETQYF
v_call: TRBV7-8; j_call: TRBJ2-3; cdr3_aa: CASSLLQTRMKGTDTQYF
v_call: TRBV18; j_call: TRBJ2-7; cdr3_aa: CASRGQQSTYEQYF
v_call: TRBV7-9; j_call: TRBJ2-1; cdr3_aa: CASSLRGRGYNEQFF
v_call: TRBV27; j_call: TRBJ1-1; cdr3_aa: CASSFAGIGRNTEAFF
v_call: TRBV7-2; j_call: TRBJ2-1; cdr3_aa: CASRESGSGNEQFF
v_call: TRBV7-2; j_call: TRBJ1-6; cdr3_aa: CASTRQSGVDSPLHF
v_call: TRBV7-9; j_call: TRBJ1-2; cdr3_aa: CASSVDFYGYTF
v_call: TRBV27; j_call: TRBJ2-3; cdr3_aa: CASSSQGLGTDTQYF
v_call: TRBV18; j_call: TRBJ2-5; cdr3_aa: CASSPRGRETQYF
v_call: TRBV3-1; j_call: TRBJ2-2; cdr3_aa: CASSQDYNGELFF
v_call: TRBV20-1; j_call: TRBJ2-7; cdr3_aa: CSARGGGKSSYEQYF
v_call: TRBV4-1; j_call: TRBJ1-2; cdr3_aa: CASSPGQLTGGNYGYTF
v_call: TRBV20-1; j_call: TRBJ1-2; cdr3_aa: CSARDRSRSVYTF
v_call: TRBV7-8; j_call: TRBJ2-1; cdr3_aa: CASSHTILGNEQFF
v_call: TRBV12-3/TRBV12-4; j_call: TRBJ1-2; cdr3_aa: CASSPRTGPYGYTF
v_call: TRBV5-1; j_call: TRBJ2-7; cdr3_aa: CASSITVSYEQYF
v_call: TRBV12-3/TRBV12-4; j_call: TRBJ1-2; cdr3_aa: CASRSDSTYGYTF
v_call: TRBV11-1; j_call: TRBJ2-4; cdr3_aa: CASSYSGTSGFLWAEQYF
v_call: TRBV12-3/TRBV12-4; j_call: TRBJ1-1; cdr3_aa: CASSSNFPEAFF
v_call: TRBV7-2; j_call: TRBJ2-3; cdr3_aa: CASSFAGTSGTDTQYF
v_call: TRBV6-2/TRBV6-3; j_call: TRBJ2-1; cdr3_aa: CASSSIRTSGSGSSYNEQFF
v_call: TRBV12-3/TRBV12-4; j_call: TRBJ1-2; cdr3_aa: CASSRTRDRAGYTF
v_call: TRBV29-1; j_call: TRBJ2-2; cdr3_aa: CSVDKESGELFF
v_call: TRBV18; j_call: TRBJ2-7; cdr3_aa: CASSPLPGKDHEQYF
v_call: TRBV7-9; j_call: TRBJ2-3; cdr3_aa: CASSALISGDTQYF
v_call: TRBV5-4; j_call: TRBJ1-1; cdr3_aa: CASSSHRDRAFF
v_call: TRBV29-1; j_call: TRBJ1-1; cdr3_aa: CSVEGRMNTEAFF
v_call: TRBV5-5; j_call: TRBJ2-1; cdr3_aa: CASSLGTSGRAIKNEQFF
v_call: TRBV4-1; j_call: TRBJ1-1; cdr3_aa: CASSQGGGARGTEAFF
v_call: TRBV18; j_call: TRBJ1-2; cdr3_aa: CASSPETGVYGYTF
v_call: TRBV7-2; j_call: TRBJ1-1; cdr3_aa: CASSLVPFNTEAFF
v_call: TRBV7-9; j_call: TRBJ2-5; cdr3_aa: CASSFDRGSETQYF
v_call: TRBV15; j_call: TRBJ2-3; cdr3_aa: CATSRDLVGRASDTQYF
v_call: TRBV7-9; j_call: TRBJ2-2; cdr3_aa: CASSLSSGETGELFF
v_call: TRBV3-1; j_call: TRBJ2-1; cdr3_aa: CASSQDVTSNEQFF
v_call: TRBV5-1; j_call: TRBJ2-2; cdr3_aa: CASSLGQSAGELFF
v_call: TRBV20-1; j_call: TRBJ2-1; cdr3_aa: CSARPSKPYNEQFF
v_call: TRBV11-2; j_call: TRBJ2-7; cdr3_aa: CASSFGSGSYEQYF
v_call: TRBV20-1; j_call: TRBJ2-1; cdr3_aa: CSADLSGPASVGNEQFF
v_call: TRBV5-1; j_call: TRBJ2-1; cdr3_aa: CASSLDSGGVNEQFF
v_call: TRBV19; j_call: TRBJ2-1; cdr3_aa: CASSLAAGLAGGNEQFF
v_call: TRBV9; j_call: TRBJ1-6; cdr3_aa: CASSTSPAYNSPLHF
v_call: TRBV4-1; j_call: TRBJ2-1; cdr3_aa: CASSQPGVNNEQFF
v_call: TRBV9; j_call: TRBJ2-1; cdr3_aa: CASSVAGAGFNEQFF
v_call: TRBV20-1; j_call: TRBJ1-3; cdr3_aa: CSASRQVSGNTIYF
v_call: TRBV20-1; j_call: TRBJ1-4; cdr3_aa: CSASTTWEGKSEKLFF
v_call: TRBV28; j_call: TRBJ2-3; cdr3_aa: CASSLRLPGYTQYF
v_call: TRBV28; j_call: TRBJ1-4; cdr3_aa: CASSYGRGRGEKLFF
v_call: TRBV7-9; j_call: TRBJ2-7; cdr3_aa: CASSPRTVSSYEQYF
v_call: TRBV7-9; j_call: TRBJ2-3; cdr3_aa: CASSSVSRDTDTQYF
v_call: TRBV11-3; j_call: TRBJ2-1; cdr3_aa: CASSSGQVGVSEQFF